This TCR beta chain is drawn from a study of vaccination effects on CD4 cells after COVID-19 (dated by TCRdb to between 2022 and 2023). With respect to the entire study: Post-vaccine samples across the study were collected a median of 72 days after the second dose, with a range of 14 to 241. SARS-CoV-2 spike-specific CD4+ TCR repertoires from before and after mRNA vaccination were compared in COVID-19 convalescent patients and in infection-naive vaccine recipients. The full study included over 8 COVID-19 convalescent patients and several SARS-CoV-2-naive healthy vaccine recipients. Cultures from other donors in the study were sequenced using the Oncomine TCR Beta short-read assay on an Illumina iSeq 100.

Worth noting for this clone: Its antigen remains undetermined. No per-base quality is available; no much larger clone lies one base away.

The library came from the immunoSEQ multiplex PCR assay. TCR beta CDR3 sequencing was performed on DNA from the cultured, isolated CD4+ T cells. As for how the authors treated the data: The analysis removed non-productive TCR sequences, trimmed reads to the CDR3 region, and retained only CDR3s that were 7 or more amino acids long. The MANAFEST web app was used to pick out antigen-specific clonotypes by comparing their expansion in peptide wells with that in reference cultures. For clones to be considered positive, expansion at FDR<0.05 versus reference and all other wells, an odds ratio above 5, and a frequency above 0.1% in two replicate wells were required. A clonotype was defined as cross-reactive if the clonotype was significantly expanded both in SARS-CoV-2 spike wells and in at least one common cold coronavirus spike condition. CDR3 similarity was assessed by Levenshtein distance with the stringdist R package, and unrooted trees were built with ape in R 3.6.1. TCRdb obtained this table from immuneACCESS and retained in-frame rearrangements with V and J assigned. These tables miss some clones; where compared with another copy, unresolved V genes account for less than half of the shortfall, and the remainder is unexplained. V and J calls and clone size are those listed in that table; D and trimming were worked out from the DNA. In this sample the table shows fewer than 90,000 clones, under 85% of which occur a single time. More than 0.95% of the sample is in the top ten clones.

Measured from the cysteine to the phenylalanine, the CDR3 is 14 residues long. Only the CDR3 portion is preserved as DNA: 42 bases, with reading frame beginning at the first base. CDR1 and CDR2, looked up from the germline V gene, are SGHTA and FQGNSA. Trimming removed 5 bases from V and 13 bases from J, leaving 18 bases between the germline ends. Broad study findings and their caveats: Both infection-induced and vaccine-induced clones contracted markedly at late post-vaccination timepoints, which is consistent with waning T cell responses. Limitations of the study were the small number of convalescent patients and the absence of early post-infection timepoints. Among healthy vaccine recipients, nearly all vaccine-induced clones were SARS-CoV-2 mono-reactive, and just 1 of 255 was cross-reactive with common cold coronaviruses.

In the ViraFEST assay, PBMC were stimulated with viral peptide pools, and TCR sequencing was then used to find antigen-specific CD4+ T cell clonotypes based on their expansion. After around ten days of culture, CD4+ T cells were isolated with the EasySep CD4+ T cell isolation kit. Participants received two doses of either the BNT162b2 or the mRNA-1273 mRNA SARS-CoV-2 vaccine. The absence of prior SARS-CoV-2 infection in healthy vaccine recipients was confirmed by negative nucleocapsid antibodies before and after vaccination. A few million PBMC per well were cultured with 10 ug/ml peptides in IMDM containing 5% human AB serum, about 9.7 IU/ml IL-2 and gentamicin. On days 3 and 7, half of the culture medium was replaced with fresh IL-2-containing medium. Each peptide stimulation condition was cultured in triplicate wells unless otherwise noted. Using Ficoll-Paque Plus gradient centrifugation, PBMC were separated from whole blood and then either used fresh or cryopreserved at -140C. Overlapping peptide pools spanned the spike proteins of SARS-CoV-2 and the common cold coronaviruses HCoV-NL63, HCoV-OC43 and HCoV-229E. The QIAamp micro DNA kit was used to extract genomic DNA from the cultured CD4+ T cells.

This sequence was found in a human donor who received a COVID-19 vaccine. Sample: CD4+ T cells from PBMCs cultured with HCoV-OC43 spike peptides, taken after COVID-19 vaccination. Interpreted using the paper, the cell subset or site label stands for: HCoV-OC43 spike overlapping peptide pool stimulation. Recombination connected TRBV7-2 to TRBJ1-6; the D gene cannot be named for sure. The bases are TGTGCCAGCAGCACGGGTAGGGCCCAGTGGCCCCTCCACTTT. The encoded protein is CASSTGRAQWPLHF. Outside the CDR3, residues come from the reference TRBV7-2 and TRBJ1-6 proteins, so the full variable domain is: GAGVSQSPSNKVTEKGKDVELRCDPISGHTALYWYRQSLGQGLEFLIYFQGNSAPDKSGLPSDRFSAERTGGSVSTLTIQRTQQEDSAVYLCASSTGRAQWPLHFGNGTRLTVT.